This T cell receptor beta chain was captured by sequencing in a study of T cells after yellow fever vaccination. Across the study: It was SMART-Seq v4 Ultra Low Input that prepared the fractions with low cell numbers. Whole-study findings and limits: Post-booster repertoires contained most primary-vaccination clones again (roughly 97% CD4, 85% to 90% CD8). The presence of abundant clonotypes contaminating from the bulk population was possible in FACS-sorted repertoires.

This clonotype came up many times. Its antigen is unidentified. Looked up from germline, CDR1 is MGHDK and CDR2 is SYGVNS. J was trimmed by 2 bases and V by 7 bases; bases with no gene match: 14. There are 17 residues in the CDR3. In making TCR cDNA, 5'RACE template switching added a universal primer site and UMIs to it. In TCRdb, the 5' RACE reads were re-called with MiXCR into one record per CDR3 protein. The data contain tens of thousands of distinct CDR3 sequences, under 6% of them seen just once; the ten biggest clones take up about 38%. The genes are TRBV25-1 and TRBJ2-3; 8 nucleotides line up with TRBD2. The material sequenced was CD8+ T cells sorted from PBMCs, taken 10 days after the yellow fever booster vaccination. This receptor was obtained from a man aged 30 to 45 who received the YFV17D yellow fever vaccine. This chain's CDR3 is CASTRPEGLGPTDTQYF. In DNA, the CDR3 is TGTGCCAGCACCCGGCCGGAGGGACTAGGCCCCACAGATACGCAGTATTTT. Looking up the rest from reference TRBV25-1 and TRBJ2-3 gives the full variable domain: EADIYQTPRYLVIGTGKKITLECSQTMGHDKMYWYQQDPGMELHLIHYSYGVNSTEKGDLSSESTVSRIRTEHFPLTLESARPSHTSQYLCASTRPEGLGPTDTQYFGPGTRLTVL.